The source of this TCR beta chain is a study of T cell repertoires in cytomegalovirus infection. Study in general: Recently identified HLA-C-restricted CMV epitopes and well-studied HLA-B-restricted CMV epitopes were used by the study. Both a matching HLA type and CMV infection were indicated by public TCR beta signatures.

Study results and limitations: The study identified carriers of CMV plus the relevant HLA from cumulative public TCR beta family frequency. The response measured ex vivo was dominated by TCR beta clonotypes (HLA-C-restricted and CMV-specific).

This CDR3 spans 16 amino acids. V dropped 5 bases and J dropped 0 bases, with 13 bases sitting between them. Germline CDR1 is MDHEN and CDR2 is SYDVKM. About this clonotype itself: Its antigen remains unknown.

A single record per CDR3 protein comes from TCRdb applying MiXCR to the reads. Among 900,000 to 950,000 distinct CDR3 sequences listed, 30% to 40% were seen once. V is TRBV28 and J is TRBJ2-2; D may correspond to TRBD1 or TRBD2 (6 bases each). The specimen was cultured CD8+ T cells from PBMCs, collected from culture after CMV antigen stimulation. This receptor was identified in a human donor in good health (CMV status not recorded). Some clones in this sample may be carry-over from other donors' samples. CDR3 nucleotide sequence: TGTGCCAGCAGTCCGCGGAGGGGGGCGAACACCGGGGAGCTGTTTTTT. This sequence encodes CASSPRRGANTGELFF.